This T cell receptor (beta chain) came from a study of blood T cell repertoires in COVID-19. About the research overall: Sources were T cells, B-cell-depleted T cells, or PBMCs; the material itself was cDNA or gDNA.

Clones were sequenced by immunoSEQ multiplex PCR, and TCRdb holds only the in-frame ones, with some missing. The table has some 250,000 clones, under 90% seen once. The sequenced material came from peripheral blood. This TCR was sampled from a woman aged 18-29 years with acute or convalescent COVID-19.

The CDR3 DNA is TGTGCCAGCTCACCACCGGGTGGGCGTCAAGGGGTAGGCTACACCTTC. Its protein product is CASSPPGGRQGVGYTF. The rearrangement uses TRBV18 and TRBJ1-2; D perhaps matches TRBD1 (5 bases). Per germline, CDR1 KGHSH and CDR2 LQKENI. The V and J ends lost 0 bases and 8 bases respectively, with 19 bases between them. This CDR3 contains 16 residues.